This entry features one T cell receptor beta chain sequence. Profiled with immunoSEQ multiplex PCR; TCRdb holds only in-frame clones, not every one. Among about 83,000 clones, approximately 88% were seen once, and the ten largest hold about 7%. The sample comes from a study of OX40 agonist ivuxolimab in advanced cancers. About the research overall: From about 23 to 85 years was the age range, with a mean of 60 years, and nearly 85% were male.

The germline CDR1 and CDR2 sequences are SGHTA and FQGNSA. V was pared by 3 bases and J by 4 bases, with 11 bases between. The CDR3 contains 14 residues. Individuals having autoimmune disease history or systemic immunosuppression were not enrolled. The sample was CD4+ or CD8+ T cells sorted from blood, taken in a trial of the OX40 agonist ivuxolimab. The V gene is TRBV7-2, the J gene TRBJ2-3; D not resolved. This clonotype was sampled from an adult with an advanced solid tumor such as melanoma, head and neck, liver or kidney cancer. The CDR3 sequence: CASSFHAAADTQYF. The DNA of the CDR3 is TGTGCCAGCAGCTTCCATGCCGCGGCAGATACGCAGTATTTT.